This TCR beta chain was sequenced in a study of T cell repertoires in cytomegalovirus infection. TCRdb ran MiXCR on the reads and lists one entry per CDR3 protein. The sample carries hundreds of thousands of distinct CDR3 sequences, around 9.6% recorded once. This clonotype was seen repeatedly, ten times or more. V was clipped by 6 bases and J by 8 bases; unmatched bases: 8. The CDR3 runs 14 residues. In germline, CDR1 is MDHEN, CDR2 SYDVKM. The TCR comes from a human donor in good health (CMV status not recorded). Some clones in this sample may be carry-over from other donors' samples. V and J are TRBV28 and TRBJ1-4, with 8 bases fitting TRBD1. The sample comprised PBMCs. In DNA form, the CDR3 reads TGTGCCAGCAGACCGCAGGGGGCCGGGGAAAAACTGTTTTTT. Its protein product is CASRPQGAGEKLFF.